The sequence of this T cell receptor (beta chain) was determined in a study of cytomegalovirus exposure and HLA in healthy donors. The PCR contained 60 Vbeta and 13 Jbeta primers. TCRdb keeps only in-frame clones here, not all; method: immunoSEQ multiplex PCR. The repertoire includes some 140,000 clones, 70% to 80% of them detected once, and approximately 2.8% sits in the top ten. Remarks on this clone: What it binds is not known.

Study-wide findings and caveats: A missense variant in DCLRE1C was later tied to TCR beta V- and J-gene trimming.

V was clipped by 1 base and J by 4 bases, with 10 bases between them. Germline CDR1 reads LNHDA; CDR2 reads SQIVND (reference sequence). The CDR3 covers 14 residues. The chain employs TRBV19 and TRBJ2-5, with D maybe TRBD1 (6 bases). The origin of this receptor is a female donor in good health and CMV-seronegative. The sample comprised PBMCs. CDR3 sequence (DNA): TGTGCCAGTAGTATAGCCAGGGGCGGAGAGACCCAGTACTTC. Translation gives CASSIARGGETQYF.